This passage covers 21 T cell receptor beta chains from one sample sequenced in a study of T cells in Graves' hyperthyroidism and ophthalmopathy. TCR beta CDR3 region amplification was performed from RNA transcripts. The HTBI primer set served for first-round RT-PCR of the TCR CDR3. TCRdb fed the multiplex PCR reads into MiXCR, producing one record per CDR3 protein. The sample holds about 210,000 distinct CDR3 sequences, roughly 15% seen once. Sequencing input: blood. The receptors were sampled from a man aged 45-60 years with Graves' hyperthyroidism.

The genes are TRBV13 and TRBJ2-2; D is ambiguous. V lost 4 bases to trimming and J lost 6 bases, with 6 bases between them. The CDR3 length is 12 residues. Looked up from germline, CDR1 is PRHDT and CDR2 is FYEKMQ (reference sequence). CDR3: CASSSRPGELFF. The CDR3 nucleotides read TGTGCCAGCAGCTCCCGTCCCGGGGAGCTGTTTTTT. Full variable domain (remainder filled in from reference TRBV13 and TRBJ2-2): AAGVIQSPRHLIKEKRETATLKCYPIPRHDTVYWYQQGPGQDPQFLISFYEKMQSDKGSIPDRFSAQQFSDYHSELNMSSLELGDSALYFCASSSRPGELFFGEGSRLTVL.

This clonotype came up many times. This chain links TRBV18 with TRBJ1-2, with 9 bases that match TRBD1. CDR3 size: 16 residues. Germline V gene sequence: CDR1 KGHSH, CDR2 LQKENI. After removal of 3 bases from V and 8 bases from J, the junction contained 13 bases not matched to a gene. CDR3 residues: CASSPPTGTGMLGYTF. In nucleotides, the CDR3 is TGTGCCAGCTCACCGCCAACCGGGACAGGGATGTTAGGCTACACCTTC.

This clonotype was recorded a few times. This chain uses TRBV30 with TRBJ2-3, with D possibly being TRBD1 (6 bases). Between the trimmed V and J ends, which lost 5 bases and 4 bases, there was a span of 22 bases. CDR3 length: 16 residues. CDR1 is GTSNPN, CDR2 SVGIG, per germline (reference sequence). CDR3 sequence reads: CAWSPTQGWAPDTQYF. In DNA, the CDR3 is TGTGCCTGGTCCCCAACACAGGGATGGGCCCCAGATACGCAGTATTTT.

This clonotype was picked up many times. The V and J genes are TRBV9 and TRBJ1-1; perhaps TRBD1 as D (6 bases). Germline assignment: CDR1 SGDLS and CDR2 YYNGEE. The CDR3 sequence is 13 residues long. V was clipped by 2 bases and J by 8 bases, with 13 bases between them. The CDR3 DNA sequence: TGTGCCAGCAGCGTTGGGACAACCCGGGAAGCTTTCTTT. The encoded protein is CASSVGTTREAFF.

In its sample, this clonotype was seen many times. The CDR3 loop is CASSLTPPEQYF. DNA for the CDR3: TGTGCCAGCTCACTAACCCCGCCCGAGCAGTACTTC. V and J are TRBV18 and TRBJ2-7; D gene unclear. Trimming left V 4 bases short and J 6 bases short, with 10 bases between. This CDR3 spans 12 amino acids. The germline V gene has CDR1 KGHSH and CDR2 LQKENI.

On this clonotype: An end of the junction does not agree with germline; a read error may underlie this. The genes are TRBV5-1 and TRBJ2-5, with D perhaps matching TRBD1 (5 bases). Germline CDR1 is SGHRS and CDR2 is YFSETQ. This CDR3 contains 15 residues. CDR3 in amino acids: CDSSLDQGGAETQYF. CDR3 nucleotides: TGCGACAGCAGCTTGGATCAGGGTGGGGCTGAGACCCAGTACTTC. Complete variable domain (other parts from reference TRBV5-1 and TRBJ2-5): KAGVTQTPRYLIKTRGQQVTLSCSPISGHRSVSWYQQTPGQGLQFLFEYFSETQRNKGNFPGRFSGRQFSNSRSEMNVSTLELGDSALYLCDSSLDQGGAETQYFGPGTRLLVL.

About this clonotype itself: Mismatch with germline at one junction end may stem from a read error. CDR3 in DNA: TGCGCCAGCAGCCGGGGACAGGGGAACTCTGAAGCTTTCTTT. Its protein is CASSRGQGNSEAFF. The chain recombines TRBV4-1 with TRBJ1-1, with 10 bases fitting TRBD1. Per the germline V gene, CDR1 is MGHRA and CDR2 is YSYEKL. The CDR3 has 14 amino acids.

Comments on this clonotype: A much larger clone lies one base from this, so it may be a read error. The chain couples TRBV30 to TRBJ2-3; D is perhaps TRBD2 (5 bases). The length of the CDR3 is 13 residues. CDR1 and CDR2 from the germline V gene are GTSNPN and SVGIG (reference sequence). The CDR3 sequence: CAWGVSGIRTRYF. Written as DNA, the CDR3 is TGTGCCTGGGGGGTCTCCGGGATCCGAACGCGGTATTTT.

This clonotype has a count of ten or more. The chain links TRBV6-2 or TRBV6-3 to TRBJ2-7; TRBD2 aligns across 12 bases. CDR1 and CDR2 from the germline V gene are MNHEY and SVGEGT. The ends lost 5 bases at V and 3 bases at J; junction bases unmatched: 14. The CDR3 length is 18 residues. CDR3 nucleotide sequence: TGTGCCAGCAGTAACGGGACTAGCGGGTGGTACACTAACTACGAGCAGTACTTC. Protein sequence: CASSNGTSGWYTNYEQYF.

The chain combines TRBV5-6 with TRBJ1-2; D possibly corresponds to TRBD1 (5 bases). The germline gives CDR1 SGHDT, CDR2 YYEEEE. V lost 7 bases, J lost 3 bases, and 13 bases lay in between. The CDR3 is 13 residues long. In nucleotides, the CDR3 is TGTGCCAGCTCACCGGGGCGCCACTATGGCTACACCTTC. Encoded protein: CASSPGRHYGYTF.

The sample holds many counts of this clonotype. The chain couples TRBV18 to TRBJ2-1; no firm D call. The CDR3 covers 12 residues. The ends were cut back, 3 bases at V and 7 bases at J, with 7 bases in the middle. Germline V lookup: CDR1 KGHSH, CDR2 LQKENI. CDR3 DNA: TGTGCCAGCTCACCGCAAAGAAATGAGCAGTTCTTC. Translating it yields CASSPQRNEQFF.

In DNA form, the CDR3 reads TGTGCCAGTCTCAGGGTACTGATCTACGAGCAGTACTTC. Amino acids: CASLRVLIYEQYF. The rearrangement links TRBV14 to TRBJ2-7; tentatively, D is TRBD1 (5 bases). Trimming left V 9 bases short and J 3 bases short, with 15 bases between. Germline CDR1 SGHDN, CDR2 FVKESK. CDR3 size: 13 residues.

This clonotype was seen many times. The chain couples TRBV6-1 to TRBJ2-4; D remains ambiguous. V was clipped by 5 bases and J by 6 bases, with 14 bases between them. The germline V gene encodes CDR1 MNHNS and CDR2 SASEGT. The CDR3 is 14 residues long. This chain's CDR3 is CASSTRKGLNIQYF. The CDR3 nucleotides read TGTGCCAGCAGTACTCGGAAGGGATTAAACATTCAGTACTTC.

This clonotype occurred a few times. The junction differs from germline at one of its ends, possibly a read error. The genes are TRBV20-1 and TRBJ2-7; TRBD1 matches 7 bases. Germline CDR1 and CDR2: DFQATT and SNEGSKA (reference sequence). CDR3 length: 16 amino acids. CDR3 in DNA: TGCAGTGTCAGAAGATGGGGACAGCTCAGCTCCCACGAGCAGTACTTC. Translated, it gives CSVRRWGQLSSHEQYF.

There are many counts of this clonotype. The chain couples TRBV3-1 to TRBJ2-7, with unresolved D. CDR1 and CDR2 from the germline V gene are LGHDT and YNNKEL (reference sequence). V lost 1 base and J lost 5, with 12 bases in between. The CDR3 totals 14 residues. CDR3 amino acids: CASSQVVDGDEQYF. CDR3 coding DNA: TGTGCCAGCAGCCAAGTGGTGGATGGCGACGAGCAGTACTTC.

This clonotype was seen many times. The V call is TRBV7-2, the J call TRBJ2-1, with 12 bases that match TRBD2. J lost 7 bases, V lost 3 bases, and 1 base had no gene match. The CDR3 is 14 amino acids. In germline, CDR1 is SGHTA, CDR2 FQGNSA. For the CDR3, the DNA is TGTGCCAGCAGCTTCGGGACTAGCGGGAATGAGCAGTTCTTC. Residues: CASSFGTSGNEQFF.

This clonotype was seen a few times. This chain joins TRBV12-3 or TRBV12-4 and TRBJ2-2, with 12 nucleotides matching TRBD2. The CDR3 runs 16 residues. V dropped 5 bases and J dropped 6; count of bases not matched to a gene: 7. In DNA form, the CDR3 reads TGTGCCAGCAGTGTGACTAGCGGGGGAGGTTCCGGGGAGCTGTTTTTT. Protein: CASSVTSGGGSGELFF.

V usage is TRBV15 and J usage is TRBJ2-5, with unresolved D. CDR3 size: 13 residues. The germline gives CDR1 LNHNV, CDR2 YYDKDF (reference sequence). The V gene lost 0 bases and the J gene lost 2 bases, with 4 bases spanning the gap. CDR3 bases: TGTGCCACCAGCAGAGATCCACAAGAGACCCAGTACTTC. It yields the protein CATSRDPQETQYF.

This clonotype was seen repeatedly, ten times or more. This chain's CDR3 is CASSRERGNTGELFF. CDR3 bases: TGTGCCAGCTCACGGGAAAGAGGAAACACCGGGGAGCTGTTTTTT. The chain combines TRBV18 with TRBJ2-2; D remains ambiguous. CDR1 KGHSH and CDR2 LQKENI come from the germline V gene. Trimming removed 4 bases at V and 2 bases at J, with 11 bases between. The CDR3 spans 15 residues. The whole variable domain, remainder taken from reference TRBV18 and TRBJ2-2, is NAGVMQNPRHLVRRRGQEARLRCSPMKGHSHVYWYRQLPEEGLKFMVYLQKENIIDESGMPKERFSAEFPKEGPSILRIQQVVRGDSAAYFCASSRERGNTGELFFGEGSRLTVL.

The rearrangement joins TRBV5-1 to TRBJ2-7; D uncertain. Germline V gene data show CDR1 as SGHRS and CDR2 as YFSETQ. Trimming left V 0 bases short and J 3 bases short, with 10 bases between. The CDR3 totals 14 residues. CDR3: CASSLGSSLYEQYF. The CDR3 DNA reads TGCGCCAGCAGCTTGGGCAGTTCCCTCTACGAGCAGTACTTC.

The genes are TRBV15 and TRBJ2-1, with TRBD1 identical over 9 bases. Trimming removed 2 bases from V and 6 bases from J; junction bases left unmatched: 5. This CDR3 spans 15 amino acids. Germline V gene data show CDR1 as LNHNV and CDR2 as YYDKDF (reference sequence). The CDR3 loop is CATSRPGQGGNEQFF. The CDR3, as DNA: TGTGCCACCAGCAGACCGGGACAGGGTGGCAATGAGCAGTTCTTC.